The source of this T cell receptor (beta chain) is a study of blood T cell repertoires in COVID-19. Looking at the study overall: Samples came from the United States, Italy and Spain, spanning acute and convalescent COVID-19. PBMCs, B-cell-depleted T cells, or T cells provided the cDNA or gDNA that made up the material.

This clone was seen a handful of times. Original data processing: Estimated nucleated cell counts came from reference gene primer amplification. TCRdb's table, derived via immunoSEQ multiplex PCR, lists solely in-frame clones and lacks some. The V and J calls and clone size were taken over from that table, and D and trimming were inferred from the DNA. The sample comprises 80,000 to 100,000 clones, 87% of which are singletons, and 3.5% to 5.5% rests with the top ten. The material sequenced was peripheral blood. The receptor was isolated from a man between 65 and 85 years old with acute or convalescent COVID-19.

The CDR3 spells CATAEGGPSPNQPQHF. CDR3 coding DNA: TGTGCCACCGCGGAGGGAGGACCGAGCCCCAATCAGCCCCAGCATTTT. J is TRBJ1-5 and V is TRBV19; no firm D call. This CDR3 comprises 16 residues. V shed 10 bases and J shed 3 bases, with 22 bases lying between them. CDR1 and CDR2 from the germline V gene are LNHDA and SQIVND (reference sequence).